The rows below give T cell receptor beta chains drawn from one sample of a study of T cell repertoires in cytomegalovirus infection. No cognate antigen is known for these TCRs. TCRdb processed the reads anew with MiXCR; each CDR3 protein has one entry. The repertoire holds roughly 990,000 distinct CDR3 sequences, approximately 30% seen once, with over 10% in the top ten. The sequences come from cultured CD8+ T cells from PBMCs, collected from culture after CMV antigen stimulation. The receptor source for this set is a human donor in good health (CMV status not recorded). Some clones in this sample may be carry-over from other donors' samples. Both conserved end residues are part of each CDR3. Each record gives: clone size, V gene, D gene, CDR3 length, J gene, CDR3 protein, CDR3 DNA. A D gene is named only where the DNA matches it firmly. A clone size is listed for some rows: how often the clone was seen (once, few, many), or a class if it is expanded.

>.|TRBV9|TRBD1|16|TRBJ1-1
CASSSGDRALGTEAFF
TGTGCCAGCAGCTCTGGCGACAGGGCCTTGGGCACTGAAGCTTTCTTT
>.|TRBV9|.|15|TRBJ2-1
CASSVGDGRIDEQFF
TGTGCCAGCAGCGTAGGGGACGGAAGAATCGATGAGCAGTTCTTC
>many|TRBV4-3|.|15|TRBJ2-2
CASSQESAYTGELFF
TGCGCCAGCAGCCAAGAATCCGCCTACACCGGGGAGCTGTTTTTT
>few|TRBV28|TRBD2|18|TRBJ2-5
CASSFPGLAGAFQETQYF
TGTGCCAGCAGTTTTCCGGGACTAGCGGGGGCCTTCCAAGAGACCCAGTACTTC
>.|TRBV9|.|19|TRBJ2-6
CASSPRSWAGGPGANVLTF
TGTGCCAGCAGCCCCAGGAGCTGGGCAGGGGGGCCTGGGGCCAACGTCCTGACTTTC
>.|TRBV20-1|TRBD1|15|TRBJ1-2
CSARDQDRVDYGYTF
TGCAGTGCTAGAGATCAGGACAGGGTTGACTATGGCTACACCTTC
>few|TRBV6-5|.|15|TRBJ2-3
CASSYSGHSTDTQYF
TGTGCCAGCAGTTACTCAGGCCATAGCACAGATACGCAGTATTTT
>many|TRBV7-6|.|15|TRBJ2-2
CASSGRLPGTGELFF
TGTGCCAGCAGCGGACGGCTTCCGGGCACCGGGGAGCTGTTTTTT
>.|TRBV15|TRBD1|15|TRBJ2-7
CATSRVKGAGYEQYF
TGTGCCACCAGCAGAGTGAAGGGGGCTGGATACGAGCAGTACTTC
>few|TRBV28|.|15|TRBJ1-5
CASSLGSTRNQPQHF
TGTGCCAGCAGTTTGGGGTCAACAAGGAATCAGCCCCAGCATTTT
>.|TRBV19|.|18|TRBJ1-2
CASSIGRTATSTNYGYTF
TGTGCCAGTAGTATAGGTCGGACAGCGACTTCTACTAACTATGGCTACACCTTC
>.|TRBV6-2/TRBV6-3|.|14|TRBJ1-1
CALSERISNTEAFF
TGTGCCCTTTCAGAGCGGATTTCGAACACTGAAGCTTTCTTT
>few|TRBV6-5|.|15|TRBJ1-2
CASGALGTLPHGYTF
TGTGCCAGCGGGGCCCTCGGGACACTACCTCATGGCTACACCTTC
>few|TRBV4-2|.|11|TRBJ1-2
CASSQESGYTF
TGTGCCAGCAGCCAAGAAAGTGGCTACACCTTC
>.|TRBV28|.|13|TRBJ1-1
CASSLVGGIEAFF
TGTGCCAGCAGTTTAGTCGGGGGCATTGAAGCTTTCTTT
>few|TRBV19|TRBD2|17|TRBJ2-2
CASSIDGSGGRAGELFF
TGTGCCAGTAGTATAGATGGGAGCGGGGGTCGGGCCGGGGAGCTGTTTTTT
>few|TRBV7-9|.|15|TRBJ1-3
CASSNTREGGNTIYF
TGTGCCAGCAGCAACACGCGGGAAGGTGGAAACACCATATATTTT
>.|TRBV6-5|.|14|TRBJ1-4
CASSDETTNEKLFF
TGTGCCAGCAGTGACGAGACAACTAATGAAAAACTGTTTTTT
>few|TRBV7-9|.|15|TRBJ1-2
CASSSREGSSYGYTF
TGTGCCAGCAGCTCCAGAGAGGGGAGTAGCTATGGCTACACCTTC
>few|TRBV5-1|TRBD2|17|TRBJ2-7
CASSLEGLAGVSYEQYF
TGCGCCAGCAGCTTGGAAGGGCTAGCGGGGGTTTCCTACGAGCAGTACTTC
>.|TRBV7-9|.|14|TRBJ1-6
CASSLERLNSPLHF
TGTGCCAGCAGCTTAGAACGGTTAAATTCACCCCTCCACTTT
>.|TRBV20-1|TRBD1|14|TRBJ1-2
CSVAQGRPGGGYTF
TGCAGTGTCGCACAGGGGCGCCCGGGGGGTGGCTACACCTTC
>.|TRBV6-2/TRBV6-3|.|17|TRBJ2-5
CASSFPAAVSQGETQYF
TGTGCCAGCAGTTTCCCGGCCGCCGTGAGTCAGGGCGAGACCCAGTACTTC
>.|TRBV28|.|11|TRBJ2-2
CASGYRRELFF
TGTGCCAGCGGGTACCGGAGGGAGCTGTTTTTT
>.|TRBV4-3|.|15|TRBJ1-1
CASSSRQVRDTEAFF
TGCGCCAGCAGCTCTAGACAGGTCCGGGACACTGAAGCTTTCTTT
>.|TRBV5-1|TRBD2|18|TRBJ2-3
CASSFVAERGGWRDTQYF
TGCGCCAGCAGCTTTGTTGCGGAGCGGGGGGGATGGAGAGATACGCAGTATTTT
>many|TRBV4-2|TRBD1|17|TRBJ1-5
CASSQFDRGWDNQPQHF
TGTGCCAGCAGCCAATTTGACAGGGGATGGGACAATCAGCCCCAGCATTTT
>few|TRBV10-2|TRBD1|15|TRBJ1-2
CASSVGQGRGYGYTF
TGCGCCAGCAGTGTCGGACAGGGCAGAGGGTATGGCTACACCTTC
>.|TRBV27|.|14|TRBJ1-1
CASSSRQVDTEAFF
TGTGCCAGCAGTTCCCGACAGGTCGACACTGAAGCTTTCTTT
>few|TRBV12-3/TRBV12-4|.|17|TRBJ1-2
CASSLALIGVRDYGYTF
TGTGCCAGCAGTTTAGCGCTAATCGGGGTTCGAGACTATGGCTACACCTTC
>.|TRBV7-9|TRBD1|15|TRBJ1-2
CASSLARQGVYGYTF
TGTGCCAGCAGCTTAGCGCGGCAGGGGGTCTATGGCTACACCTTC
>.|TRBV7-9|TRBD2|18|TRBJ2-3
CASSPPRLAGGPADTQYF
TGTGCCAGCAGCCCCCCGCGGCTAGCGGGGGGGCCGGCAGATACGCAGTATTTT
>few|TRBV19|TRBD1|14|TRBJ1-1
CASLGQNMNTEAFF
TGTGCCAGCCTGGGACAGAACATGAACACTGAAGCTTTCTTT
>few|TRBV5-4|TRBD1|12|TRBJ2-1
CASSPTGIEQFF
TGTGCCAGCAGCCCGACAGGGATTGAGCAGTTCTTC
>.|TRBV5-6|TRBD1|15|TRBJ1-4
CVSSVLGQGSEKLFF
TGTGTCAGCAGCGTCCTCGGACAGGGAAGTGAAAAACTGTTTTTT
>few|TRBV20-1|.|13|TRBJ2-7
CSAVTRGSYEQYF
TGCAGTGCAGTCACAAGGGGCTCCTACGAGCAGTACTTC
>.|TRBV19|.|14|TRBJ1-2
CASSTPVGGHGYTF
TGTGCCAGTAGTACCCCCGTTGGGGGGCATGGCTACACCTTC
>few|TRBV27|TRBD1|17|TRBJ2-2
CASRPSDRGPVTGELFF
TGTGCCAGCAGGCCTTCCGACAGGGGGCCTGTCACCGGGGAGCTGTTTTTT
>.|TRBV25-1|.|17|TRBJ1-1
CASSGPSLTDLNTEAFF
TGTGCCAGCAGTGGCCCTTCCCTGACAGACTTAAACACTGAAGCTTTCTTT
>.|TRBV4-1|.|15|TRBJ1-1
CASSQVQGLYTEAFF
TGCGCCAGCAGCCAAGTACAGGGTTTGTACACTGAAGCTTTCTTT
>many|TRBV6-1|.|18|TRBJ2-5
CASSEFMRGGGQQETQYF
TGTGCCAGCAGTGAATTTATGAGGGGGGGAGGCCAACAAGAGACCCAGTACTTC
>.|TRBV10-3|.|18|TRBJ1-5
CAISEKRTENYSNQPQHF
TGTGCCATCAGTGAGAAGAGGACAGAGAATTATAGCAATCAGCCCCAGCATTTT
>few|TRBV4-1|.|16|TRBJ1-5
CASSQDDTRANQPQHF
TGCGCCAGCAGCCAAGATGACACTCGAGCAAATCAGCCCCAGCATTTT
>once|TRBV5-8|.|16|TRBJ2-3
CASSFAGSGGTDTQYF
TGTGCCAGCAGTTTTGCGGGATCCGGTGGGACAGATACGCAGTATTTT
>.|TRBV6-5|.|15|TRBJ1-4
CVSRRRGGTNEKLFF
TGTGTCAGCAGGAGACGAGGGGGAACTAATGAAAAACTGTTTTTT
>.|TRBV10-3|.|11|TRBJ1-2
CAVQKGDGYTF
TGTGCCGTCCAAAAGGGGGATGGCTACACCTTC
>many|TRBV4-2|.|16|TRBJ2-5
CASSQARGASQETQYF
TGTGCCAGCAGCCAAGCCCGGGGGGCATCCCAAGAGACCCAGTACTTC
>few|TRBV24-1|.|16|TRBJ2-3
CATSGYRASSTDTQYF
TGTGCCACCAGTGGGTACAGGGCCAGTAGCACAGATACGCAGTATTTT
>few|TRBV12-3/TRBV12-4|TRBD1|15|TRBJ1-6
CASSSRDRDYSPLHF
TGTGCCAGCAGTTCCCGGGACAGGGATTATTCACCCCTCCACTTT
>.|TRBV6-1|.|16|TRBJ1-2
CASSEERIPYNYGYTF
TGTGCCAGCAGTGAAGAAAGGATCCCCTATAACTATGGCTACACCTTC
>many|TRBV7-2|.|13|TRBJ2-7
CASSPIDSYEQYF
TGTGCCAGCAGCCCTATCGACTCCTACGAGCAGTACTTC
>many|TRBV7-9|.|17|TRBJ2-3
CASSLPYDSLSTDTQYF
TGTGCCAGCAGCCTTCCCTACGACAGTTTGTCAACAGATACGCAGTATTTT
>.|TRBV12-3/TRBV12-4|.|12|TRBJ1-2
CASTSTNYGYTF
TGTGCCAGCACCTCGACTAACTATGGCTACACCTTC